The present TCR beta chain was sequenced within a study of spatial heterogeneity in lung cancer. Broader study findings: Tumor mutation count correlated with how many alpha and beta TCRs expanded intratumorally. Ubiquitous and regional expanded TCR counts mirrored ubiquitous and regional nonsynonymous mutation counts, respectively.

In its sample, this clonotype was seen many times. The antigen is undetermined. CDR3 length equals 15 residues. V lost 2 bases to trimming and J lost 7 bases; unmatched junction nucleotides: 8. Germline-derived CDR1 and CDR2 are SGHDT and YYEEEE. Time point in this sample: sample taken at primary tumor resection. The 60 to 90 donors had untreated early-stage non-small cell lung cancer. MiXCR, run by TCRdb on the 5' RACE reads, gives a single entry per CDR3 protein. The sample carries 9,500 to 11,000 distinct CDR3 sequences, approximately 8% recorded once. The chain carries TRBV5-6 and TRBJ1-4, with 7 bases aligning to TRBD1. Sequences were derived from lung tumor tissue, sampled at surgery. This clonotype was sampled from a female donor with early-stage non-small cell lung cancer. The CDR3 region is CASSFNRGSGEKLFF. CDR3 DNA sequence: TGTGCCAGCAGCTTCAACAGGGGTTCGGGTGAAAAACTGTTTTTT.